What follows are 26 T cell receptor beta chains derived from one specimen sequenced in a study of OX40 agonist ivuxolimab in advanced cancers. Sequencing used immunoSEQ multiplex PCR; TCRdb keeps in-frame clones, though not all of them. Of tens of thousands of clones in the sample, 65% to 90% are singletons; the top ten hold roughly 1.4%. This sample comprised CD4+ or CD8+ T cells sorted from blood, obtained in a trial of the OX40 agonist ivuxolimab. The receptors stem from an adult with an advanced solid tumor such as melanoma, head and neck, liver or kidney cancer.

The chain uses TRBV5-4 and TRBJ2-3; either TRBD1 or TRBD2 may supply D (5 bases each). This CDR3 spans 14 amino acids. CDR1 and CDR2 from the germline V gene are SGHNT and YYREEE (reference sequence). V lost 4 bases, J lost 4 bases, and 13 bases lay in between. DNA for the CDR3: TGTGCCAGCAGCCGAGCTACGGGGCCAGATACGCAGTATTTT. Translation gives CASSRATGPDTQYF. The full variable domain, with the rest looked up from reference TRBV5-4 and TRBJ2-3, is ETGVTQSPTHLIKTRGQQVTLRCSSQSGHNTVSWYQQALGQGPQFIFQYYREEENGRGNFPPRFSGLQFPNYSSELNVNALELDDSALYLCASSRATGPDTQYFGPGTRLTVL.

As DNA, the CDR3 is TGTGCCAGCAGCTATTTAACTGAAGCTTTCTTT. Residues: CASSYLTEAFF. V is TRBV5-6 and J is TRBJ1-1, with D uncertain. CDR1 and CDR2 from the germline V gene are SGHDT and YYEEEE. The V and J ends lost 3 bases and 5 bases respectively, with 5 bases between them. The CDR3 extends over 11 amino acids.

This chain uses TRBV6-1 with TRBJ1-1; TRBD1 aligns across 7 bases. The CDR3 loop spans 14 amino acids. The V gene's germline CDR1 is MNHNS and CDR2 SASEGT. Trimming removed 7 bases from V and 4 bases from J; junction bases left unmatched: 9. The CDR3: CASTNDRVGTEAFF. The CDR3 nucleotides are TGTGCCAGCACTAATGACAGGGTAGGCACTGAAGCTTTCTTT.

The chain is built from TRBV18 and TRBJ2-1; D possibly corresponds to TRBD1 (6 bases). V was pared by 6 bases and J by 5 bases, with 23 bases between. CDR3 size: 17 residues. CDR1 is KGHSH, CDR2 LQKENI, per germline. Written as DNA, the CDR3 is TGTGCCAGCTCCCAAGACATGCCCGGGACAACAAACAATGAGCAGTTCTTC. It encodes CASSQDMPGTTNNEQFF. The whole variable domain, filled in from reference TRBV18 and TRBJ2-1, reads NAGVMQNPRHLVRRRGQEARLRCSPMKGHSHVYWYRQLPEEGLKFMVYLQKENIIDESGMPKERFSAEFPKEGPSILRIQQVVRGDSAAYFCASSQDMPGTTNNEQFFGPGTRLTVL.

The rearrangement joins TRBV6-4 to TRBJ2-7, with 11 bases fitting TRBD1. The CDR3 has 13 amino acids. The germline V gene encodes CDR1 MRHNA and CDR2 SNTAGT. The V gene end was trimmed by 6 bases and the J gene end by 6 bases; junction bases not matched to a gene: 4. CDR3 sequence reads: CASSPGQGVEQYF. CDR3 DNA sequence: TGTGCCAGCAGCCCGGGACAGGGGGTCGAGCAGTACTTC.

This clone was recorded a few times. The V call is TRBV7-6, the J call TRBJ2-3; D gene unclear. CDR1 and CDR2 (germline): SGHVS, FNYEAQ. The CDR3 has 14 amino acids. Trimming took 4 bases from V and 0 from J, leaving 8 bases between them. The chain's CDR3 is CASSSRLSTDTQYF. CDR3 DNA sequence: TGTGCCAGCAGCTCTCGACTTAGCACAGATACGCAGTATTTT.

This clone appeared once. This sequence joins TRBV7-2 and TRBJ2-5; 15 bases are a match to TRBD2. The CDR3 spans 16 residues. The germline V gene has CDR1 SGHTA and CDR2 FQGNSA. With V trimmed by 1 base and J by 3 bases, 0 bases remained unmatched. The CDR3 DNA reads as TGTGCCAGCAGCTTAGGGACTAGCGGGGGGGAAGAGACCCAGTACTTC. This sequence encodes CASSLGTSGGEETQYF.

The CDR3 region has the DNA TGTGCCAGCAGTGTTCTGGACAGGGGCAATCAGCCCCAGCATTTT. Encoded protein: CASSVLDRGNQPQHF. The chain couples TRBV2 to TRBJ1-5, with 8 nucleotides matching TRBD1. In germline, CDR1 is SNHLY, CDR2 FYNNEI. This CDR3 has 15 amino acids. V lost 4 bases and J lost 2; bases outside the gene matches: 4.

This chain connects TRBV5-1 to TRBJ2-1, with D hard to call. This CDR3 has 11 residues. Looked up from germline, CDR1 is SGHRS and CDR2 is YFSETQ. V was pared by 7 bases and J by 7 bases, with 9 bases between. This CDR3 is CASFERNEQFF. The CDR3 nucleotides are TGCGCCAGCTTTGAGAGGAATGAGCAGTTCTTC.

This chain joins TRBV28 and TRBJ2-5, with D possibly being TRBD2 (6 bases). Trimming cost V 5 bases and J 1 base, with 11 bases left between them. CDR3 length: 14 residues. CDR1 and CDR2 (germline): MDHEN, SYDVKM. The CDR3 loop reads CASSPRGVQETQYF. In DNA, the CDR3 is TGTGCCAGCAGTCCCCGCGGGGTCCAAGAGACCCAGTACTTC.

The table lists this clone with a few counts. The V gene is TRBV22-1, the J gene TRBJ1-2; TRBD1 is the table's D call, not checked against the DNA. TRBV22-1 has pseudogene status. The CDR3 sequence is 14 residues long. CDR3 region: CPGSVRTGVDGYTF. In nucleotides, the CDR3 is TGTCCTGGGAGCGTCCGGACAGGGGTTGATGGCTACACCTTC.

This clone was seen a single time. This chain uses TRBV18 with TRBJ2-7; D ambiguous. The germline V gene encodes CDR1 KGHSH and CDR2 LQKENI. V was shortened by 2 bases and J by 6 bases, with 17 bases between the two germline ends. The CDR3 sequence is 15 residues long. In DNA form, the CDR3 reads TGTGCCAGCTCACCAGGAATCAGACAAGTCATCGAGCAGTACTTC. This sequence encodes CASSPGIRQVIEQYF. The full variable domain, its missing parts supplied by reference TRBV18 and TRBJ2-7, is NAGVMQNPRHLVRRRGQEARLRCSPMKGHSHVYWYRQLPEEGLKFMVYLQKENIIDESGMPKERFSAEFPKEGPSILRIQQVVRGDSAAYFCASSPGIRQVIEQYFGPGTRLTVT.

The chain carries TRBV5-1 and TRBJ1-2; D is unclear. The V end lost 4 bases, the J end lost 3 bases, and 7 bases lay between the germline ends. CDR3 length: 12 amino acids. Germline V gives CDR1 SGHRS, CDR2 YFSETQ. The CDR3, as DNA: TGCGCCAGCAGCCGCACCGACTATGGCTACACCTTC. It encodes CASSRTDYGYTF. Complete variable domain (other parts from reference TRBV5-1 and TRBJ1-2): KAGVTQTPRYLIKTRGQQVTLSCSPISGHRSVSWYQQTPGQGLQFLFEYFSETQRNKGNFPGRFSGRQFSNSRSEMNVSTLELGDSALYLCASSRTDYGYTFGSGTRLTVV.

This chain uses TRBV11-2 with TRBJ2-2; D is ambiguous. Germline CDR1 reads SGHAT; CDR2 reads FQNNGV. V was clipped by 6 bases and J by 5 bases, with 10 bases between them. The CDR3 loop spans 13 amino acids. Written as DNA, the CDR3 is TGTGCCAGCAGACCCCTCCGGACCGGGGAGCTGTTTTTT. It encodes CASRPLRTGELFF.

The chain uses TRBV18 and TRBJ2-2; D not resolved. Trimming stripped 4 bases from V and 4 bases from J, with 7 bases between. Germline values: CDR1 KGHSH, CDR2 LQKENI. The CDR3 extends over 13 amino acids. The CDR3 nucleotides read TGTGCCAGCTCACTAACGGGCACCGGGGAGCTGTTTTTT. Translated: CASSLTGTGELFF.

V usage is TRBV10-3 and J usage is TRBJ2-1, with D tentatively TRBD1 or TRBD2 (6 bases each). Germline loops: CDR1 ENHRY, CDR2 SYGVKD. This CDR3 comprises 13 residues. V lost 8 bases to trimming and J lost 13 bases, with 21 bases between them. DNA of the CDR3: TGTGCCATCCGGCCCGGGGGCCAAATGTCACAGTTCTTC. This encodes CAIRPGGQMSQFF.

This clone was observed once. V usage is TRBV2 and J usage is TRBJ2-5; D call uncertain. This CDR3 is built from 15 residues. Germline lookup yields CDR1 SNHLY and CDR2 FYNNEI. The ends were cut back, 6 bases at V and 4 bases at J, with 18 bases in the middle. CDR3 nucleotides: TGTGCCAGCAGCGCCCGTCAGACCACTGGAGAGACCCAGTACTTC. As protein: CASSARQTTGETQYF.

The chain is built from TRBV7-2 and TRBJ2-3; 7 bases agree with TRBD2. Germline V gene lookup returns CDR1 SGHTA and CDR2 FQGNSA. V lost 1 base to trimming and J lost 0 bases; unmatched junction nucleotides: 7. This CDR3 region has 17 residues. The CDR3 coding sequence is TGTGCCAGCAGCTTAGGACCTAGCGGCCTTAGCACAGATACGCAGTATTTT. Amino acid sequence: CASSLGPSGLSTDTQYF.

The chain joins TRBV2 to TRBJ1-6; D remains unclear. Germline values: CDR1 SNHLY, CDR2 FYNNEI. Trimming left V 6 bases short and J 0 bases short, with 6 bases between. The CDR3 extends over 14 amino acids. This CDR3 reads CASRRTSYNSPLHF. The CDR3 region has the DNA TGTGCCAGCAGGCGGACCTCCTATAATTCACCCCTCCACTTT.

The chain employs TRBV5-1 and TRBJ2-1, with 9 bases identical to TRBD2. The V gene end was trimmed by 0 bases and the J gene end by 4 bases; junction bases not matched to a gene: 8. The CDR3 covers 17 residues. Per germline, CDR1 SGHRS and CDR2 YFSETQ. The CDR3 DNA reads TGCGCCAGCAGCTTGGGCGGAGCTAGCGGGGTTTACAATGAGCAGTTCTTC. Its protein is CASSLGGASGVYNEQFF.

The V call is TRBV7-9, the J call TRBJ1-5; no clear D gene. CDR1 SEHNR and CDR2 FQNEAQ come from the germline V gene (reference sequence). Trimming took 2 bases from V and 7 from J, leaving 12 bases between them. The CDR3 length is 14 residues. The CDR3 nucleotides read TGTGCCAGCAGCTTATCCCCGGGGTGGCAGCCCCAGCATTTT. Its protein product is CASSLSPGWQPQHF.

The CDR3 DNA sequence: TGTGCCAGCAGCTCCCGACTAGCGAACACCGGGGAGCTGTTTTTT. It encodes CASSSRLANTGELFF. The chain carries TRBV11-2 and TRBJ2-2; tentatively, D is TRBD2 (6 bases). The length of the CDR3 is 15 residues. Germline values: CDR1 SGHAT, CDR2 FQNNGV. V shed 4 bases and J shed 0 bases, with 9 bases lying between them.

The rearrangement uses TRBV7-2 and TRBJ2-1, with unresolved D. Germline V gene data show CDR1 as SGHTA and CDR2 as FQGNSA. This CDR3 is 15 amino acids long. Between the trimmed V and J ends, which lost 2 bases and 7 bases, there was a span of 15 bases. This CDR3 is CASSLRRPSGNEQFF. The DNA of the CDR3 is TGTGCCAGCAGCTTACGCAGGCCTTCTGGGAATGAGCAGTTCTTC.

The chain recombines TRBV7-9 with TRBJ1-1, with a possible D match to TRBD1 (5 bases). CDR1 and CDR2 from the germline V gene are SEHNR and FQNEAQ (reference sequence). The V and J ends lost 0 bases and 6 bases respectively, with 8 bases between them. The CDR3 spans 13 residues. CDR3 nucleotides: TGTGCCAGCAGCTTAGCAGGGGCCCCTGAAGCTTTCTTT. Translation gives CASSLAGAPEAFF.

J is TRBJ2-1 and V is TRBV7-9; 10 bases align to TRBD2. The V segment lost 1 base and the J segment 8 bases; nucleotides outside the gene matches: 8. CDR3 size: 16 residues. Germline V gene lookup returns CDR1 SEHNR and CDR2 FQNEAQ (reference sequence). CDR3 sequence (DNA): TGTGCCAGCAGCTTAGGCGGAAGCGGGGGGGCCGATGAGCAGTTCTTC. Protein product: CASSLGGSGGADEQFF.

The V and J genes are TRBV21-1 and TRBJ1-1; the table names TRBD1, a call not compared with the DNA. TRBV21-1 is noted as a pseudogene. This CDR3 spans 14 amino acids. The CDR3 nucleotides read TGTGCCAGCAGCAAAGCAGGAGACAGACGTATCGCTTTCTTT. Residues: CASSKAGDRRIAFF.